This passage covers 5 T cell receptor beta chains from one sample sequenced in a study of regulatory T cells in long-lasting Graves disease. Documented time point: persistent/refractory GD, antithyroid drugs over 5 years with positive TRAb. The TCR library was prepared using RNA isolated from PBMCs. Investigators prepared the TCR beta libraries by applying iRepertoire HTBI primers and Arm-PCR of CDR3 regions. TCRdb re-analysed the multiplex PCR reads in MiXCR, keeping a single row per CDR3 protein. The repertoire includes about 400,000 distinct CDR3 sequences, around 21% of them detected once, and less than 25% sits in the top ten. The material was peripheral blood mononuclear cells (PBMCs), obtained when the disease was refractory, from a patient treated with antithyroid drugs. The origin of the receptors is a female donor with Graves disease.

The sample holds many counts of this clonotype. This chain connects TRBV5-1 to TRBJ1-1; possibly TRBD1 for D (5 bases). The V end was cut by 0 bases, the J end by 0 bases, with 15 bases between. This CDR3 is 17 amino acids long. CDR1 and CDR2 (germline): SGHRS, YFSETQ. The CDR3 DNA reads TGCGCCAGCAGCTTGGATCAGGGCAGGTTGGTGAACACTGAAGCTTTCTTT. Amino acid sequence: CASSLDQGRLVNTEAFF.

This clonotype was seen at least ten times. The chain links TRBV20-1 to TRBJ1-2; D call uncertain. The germline V gene has CDR1 DFQATT and CDR2 SNEGSKA (reference sequence). V shed 2 bases and J shed 4 bases, with 8 bases lying between them. CDR3 length equals 12 residues. In DNA form, the CDR3 reads TGCAGTGCTAGACTAAGGGCCTATGGCTACACCTTC. It encodes CSARLRAYGYTF.

This clonotype showed up just a few times. CDR3 bases: TGTGCCAGTACCCACGAGGAGACAGCCTATGGCTACACCTTC. As protein: CASTHEETAYGYTF. The chain couples TRBV19 to TRBJ1-2, with D possibly TRBD1 on 5 matching bases. The CDR3 has 14 amino acids. The V gene's germline CDR1 is LNHDA and CDR2 SQIVND (reference sequence). Trimming took 7 bases from V and 4 from J, leaving 16 bases between them. The full variable domain, its missing parts supplied by reference TRBV19 and TRBJ1-2, is DGGITQSPKYLFRKEGQNVTLSCEQNLNHDAMYWYRQDPGQGLRLIYYSQIVNDFQKGDIAEGYSVSREKKESFPLTVTSAQKNPTAFYLCASTHEETAYGYTFGSGTRLTVV.

This clonotype was seen ten or more times. This chain links TRBV7-2 with TRBJ2-7; 7 bases are a match to TRBD2. The junction had 11 bases not matched to a gene; V was cut back by 5 bases and J by 1 base. The CDR3 covers 16 residues. From germline, CDR1 is SGHTA and CDR2 FQGNSA. The CDR3 coding sequence is TGTGCCAGCAGCCCCGGCGGGGGTACGTCTTCCTACGAGCAGTACTTC. Its protein product is CASSPGGGTSSYEQYF.

The V gene is TRBV30, the J gene TRBJ2-2; 9 bases are shared with TRBD2. The germline CDR1 and CDR2 sequences are GTSNPN and SVGIG (reference sequence). The CDR3 runs 15 residues. Unmatched junction bases numbered 9, after V lost 8 bases and J lost 2 bases. CDR3 DNA: TGTGCCACCTTCCTTAGCGGGGGAAACACCGGGGAGCTGTTTTTT. Its protein product is CATFLSGGNTGELFF.